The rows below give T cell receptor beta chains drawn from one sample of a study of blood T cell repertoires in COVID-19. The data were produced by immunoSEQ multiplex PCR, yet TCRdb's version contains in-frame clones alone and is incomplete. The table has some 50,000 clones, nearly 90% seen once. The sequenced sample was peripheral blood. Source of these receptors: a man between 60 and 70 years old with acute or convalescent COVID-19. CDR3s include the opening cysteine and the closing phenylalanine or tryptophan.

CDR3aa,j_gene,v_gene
CASSQAAEAFF,TRBJ1-1,TRBV3-1/TRBV3-2
CASRMDSPNEKLFF,TRBJ1-4,TRBV6-5
CASSVSPLAKNIQYF,TRBJ2-4,TRBV10-1
CASRGQGNPAFF,TRBJ1-1,TRBV6-6
CASNPPRGPYNEQFF,TRBJ2-1,TRBV5-8
CASSIELGATQHF,TRBJ1-5,TRBV19
CASSERARGTDTQYF,TRBJ2-3,TRBV2
CASSEAVQYGYTF,TRBJ1-2,TRBV6-1
CASSNTGSSYNSPLHF,TRBJ1-6,TRBV11-2
CASSADPQGNTEAFF,TRBJ1-1,TRBV7-3
CASSPRGQGEKLFF,TRBJ1-4,TRBV3-1/TRBV3-2
CASSPPSGQGARVTEAFF,TRBJ1-1,TRBV18
CASSEAPWGRESDTQYF,TRBJ2-3,TRBV6-1
CASSLQGNTEAFF,TRBJ1-1,TRBV5-1
CASNRQDNQPQHF,TRBJ1-5,TRBV7-9
CASSSKRDRGLETEAFF,TRBJ1-1,TRBV6-7
CATSDNSEGLRTDTQYF,TRBJ2-3,TRBV24-1
CASRLAAGELFF,TRBJ2-2,TRBV27
CASSYSREGNYGYTF,TRBJ1-2,TRBV6-5
CASSPRIAGELFF,TRBJ2-2,TRBV3-1/TRBV3-2
CASSSPPTGDYGYTF,TRBJ1-2,TRBV7-9
CASSSRQANTGELFF,TRBJ2-2,TRBV5-1
CASTSGSYEQYF,TRBJ2-7,TRBV5-1
CAISEPVSSYNSPLHF,TRBJ1-6,TRBV10-3
CASSPPQGQNQPQHF,TRBJ1-5,TRBV2
CASSLRFRETQYF,TRBJ2-5,TRBV7-3
CASSEGTGVSPLHF,TRBJ1-6,TRBV5-1
CASTPSGGPPTPGNTIYF,TRBJ1-3,TRBV11-2
CASALDSLYQPQHF,TRBJ1-5,TRBV2
CASSFSGGTEAFF,TRBJ1-1,TRBV5-1
CASSRQGSYEQYF,TRBJ2-7,TRBV19
CASSEPGQTYEQYF,TRBJ2-7,TRBV9